This T cell receptor (beta chain) emerged from a study of cytomegalovirus exposure and HLA in healthy donors. The V and J ends lost 8 bases and 3 bases, in that order; junction bases with no gene match: 7. CDR3 length equals 14 residues. Germline-derived CDR1 and CDR2 are SEHNR and FQNEAQ (reference sequence). The PCR was carried out with 60 Vbeta primers and 13 Jbeta primers. TCRdb's table, derived via immunoSEQ multiplex PCR, lists solely in-frame clones and lacks some. The sample includes about 140,000 clones, 60% to 80% seen only once; the top ten take about 1.5%. Likely unrecorded immune exposures existed in these nominally healthy donors. As for this clone: Its antigen is not identified.

The study, taken as a whole, reports: V segments that were indistinguishable, TRBV6-2 and TRBV6-3 among them, were omitted from analysis. In a later analysis, several top co-occurrence clusters appeared linked to parvovirus B19, influenza, CMV and Epstein-Barr virus. In an earlier analysis, most TCR beta V segments were productive about 87% or about 30% of the time.

The clonotype was recovered from a woman under 40 in good health and CMV-seronegative. Sequencing was performed on PBMCs. This rearrangement joins TRBV7-9 to TRBJ1-3, with 7 bases aligning to TRBD1. The CDR3 here is CASVIAGGGNTIYF. CDR3 sequence (DNA): TGTGCCAGCGTTATAGCAGGGGGTGGAAACACCATATATTTT.